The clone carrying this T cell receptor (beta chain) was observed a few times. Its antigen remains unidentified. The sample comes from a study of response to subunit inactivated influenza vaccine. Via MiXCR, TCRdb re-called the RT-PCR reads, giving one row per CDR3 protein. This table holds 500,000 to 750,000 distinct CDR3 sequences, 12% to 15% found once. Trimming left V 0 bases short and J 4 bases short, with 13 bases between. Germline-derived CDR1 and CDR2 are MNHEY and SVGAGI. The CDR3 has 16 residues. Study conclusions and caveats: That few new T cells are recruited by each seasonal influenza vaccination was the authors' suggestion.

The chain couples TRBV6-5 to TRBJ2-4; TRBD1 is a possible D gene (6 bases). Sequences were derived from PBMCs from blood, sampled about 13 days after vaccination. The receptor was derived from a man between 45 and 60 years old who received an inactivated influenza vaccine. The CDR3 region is CASSYSFGQGKNIQYF. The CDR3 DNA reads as TGTGCCAGCAGTTACTCTTTCGGGCAGGGGAAAAACATTCAGTACTTC.